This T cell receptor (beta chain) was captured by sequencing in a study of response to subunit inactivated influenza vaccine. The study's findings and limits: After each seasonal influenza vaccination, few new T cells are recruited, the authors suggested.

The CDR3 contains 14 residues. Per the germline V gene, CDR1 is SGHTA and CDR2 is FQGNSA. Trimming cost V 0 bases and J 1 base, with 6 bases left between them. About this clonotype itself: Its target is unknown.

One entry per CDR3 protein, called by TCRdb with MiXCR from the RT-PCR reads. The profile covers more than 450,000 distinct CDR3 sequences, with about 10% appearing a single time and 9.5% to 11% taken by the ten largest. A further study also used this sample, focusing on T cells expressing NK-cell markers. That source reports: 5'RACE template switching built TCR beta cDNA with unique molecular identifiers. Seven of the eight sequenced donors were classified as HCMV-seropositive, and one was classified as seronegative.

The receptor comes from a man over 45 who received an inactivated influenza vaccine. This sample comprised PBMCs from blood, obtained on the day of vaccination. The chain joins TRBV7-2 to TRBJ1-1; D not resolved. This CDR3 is CASSLAPPNTEAFF. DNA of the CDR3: TGTGCCAGCAGCTTAGCTCCCCCGAACACTGAAGCTTTCTTT.